Sequencing of this T cell receptor beta chain was carried out in a study of OX40 agonist ivuxolimab in advanced cancers. The wider study: The patients' treatment was ivuxolimab, an agonistic anti-OX40 (CD134) antibody. Averaging about 60 years in age, with a range of roughly 20 to 80, the cohort was 82.7% male. A history of anti-PD-1, anti-PD-L1 or anti-CTLA-4 therapy was acceptable, and roughly 40% had some.

CDR1 WNHNN and CDR2 SYGVQD come from the germline V gene (reference sequence). This CDR3 is built from 15 residues. V lost 5 bases and J 5 bases, leaving 15 bases between the germline ends. The data were produced by immunoSEQ multiplex PCR, yet TCRdb's version contains in-frame clones alone and is incomplete. This repertoire shows 77,000 or so clones, around four fifths found once; its top ten account for about 5.4%. Study findings and constraints: On average, CD8+ T cells showed a greater number of expanded clones than CD4+.

This clone has only a few counts. Antigen: not known. Sequenced here: CD4+ or CD8+ T cells sorted from blood, sampled in a trial of the OX40 agonist ivuxolimab. The source is an adult with an advanced solid tumor such as melanoma, head and neck, liver or kidney cancer. The V call is TRBV10-1, the J call TRBJ2-2; perhaps TRBD2 as D (7 bases). CDR3 amino acids: CASSTGGATTGELFF. DNA for the CDR3: TGCGCCAGCAGTACTGGGGGGGCTACGACCGGGGAGCTGTTTTTT.